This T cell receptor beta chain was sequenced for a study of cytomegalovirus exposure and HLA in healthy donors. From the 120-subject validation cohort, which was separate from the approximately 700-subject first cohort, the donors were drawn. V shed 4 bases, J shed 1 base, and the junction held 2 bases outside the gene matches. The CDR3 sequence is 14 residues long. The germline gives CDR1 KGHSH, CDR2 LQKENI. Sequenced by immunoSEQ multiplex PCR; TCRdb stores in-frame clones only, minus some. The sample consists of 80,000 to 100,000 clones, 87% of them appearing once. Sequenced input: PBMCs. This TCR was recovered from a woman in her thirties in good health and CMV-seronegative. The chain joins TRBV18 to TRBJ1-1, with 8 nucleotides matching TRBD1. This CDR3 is CASSLGQGNTEAFF. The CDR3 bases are TGTGCCAGCTCACTCGGACAGGGGAACACTGAAGCTTTCTTT.